A selection of T cell receptor beta chains follows, all from one sample in a study of OX40 agonist ivuxolimab in advanced cancers. Method: immunoSEQ multiplex PCR; TCRdb's copy keeps in-frame clones and lacks some. In the table there are approximately 70,000 clones, roughly 85% of which are singletons. This material consisted of CD4+ or CD8+ T cells sorted from blood, taken in a trial of the OX40 agonist ivuxolimab. The receptor set was obtained from an adult with an advanced solid tumor such as melanoma, head and neck, liver or kidney cancer. Each CDR3 is given with its conserved first and last residue. Each record gives: D gene, V gene, clone size, J gene, CDR3 protein, CDR3 DNA. A D gene is named only where the DNA matches it firmly. Expanded clones are given a class, and other clones once, few, many or no size at all.

d_call: TRBD1
v_call: TRBV7-2
clone_size: -
j_call: TRBJ1-3
cdr3_aa: CASKQGGKNTIYF
cdr3_nt: TGTGCCAGCAAACAGGGGGGGAAAAACACCATATATTTT

d_call: TRBD2
v_call: TRBV5-1
clone_size: -
j_call: TRBJ2-1
cdr3_aa: CASSLSTGGNEQFF
cdr3_nt: TGCGCCAGCAGCTTAAGTACGGGGGGGAATGAGCAGTTCTTC

d_call: TRBD1
v_call: TRBV27
clone_size: -
j_call: TRBJ2-5
cdr3_aa: CASSLDRGQETQYF
cdr3_nt: TGTGCCAGCAGCCTGGACAGGGGCCAAGAGACCCAGTACTTC

d_call: -
v_call: TRBV5-5
clone_size: -
j_call: TRBJ2-2
cdr3_aa: CASSLTGTNTGELFF
cdr3_nt: TGTGCCAGCAGCTTAACGGGGACAAACACCGGGGAGCTGTTTTTT

d_call: -
v_call: TRBV6-8
clone_size: -
j_call: TRBJ1-1
cdr3_aa: CASSWDIDYTEAFF
cdr3_nt: TGTGCCAGCAGTTGGGACATAGACTACACTGAAGCTTTCTTT

d_call: -
v_call: TRBV6-6
clone_size: -
j_call: TRBJ1-2
cdr3_aa: CASSYSTSGGGYTF
cdr3_nt: TGTGCCAGCAGTTACTCGACATCCGGGGGCGGCTACACCTTC

d_call: -
v_call: TRBV6-5
clone_size: -
j_call: TRBJ1-1
cdr3_aa: CASSYSRDTEAFF
cdr3_nt: TGTGCCAGCAGTTACTCGCGGGACACTGAAGCTTTCTTT

d_call: TRBD1
v_call: TRBV19
clone_size: -
j_call: TRBJ2-7
cdr3_aa: CASSGTRTGKGYEQYF
cdr3_nt: TGTGCCAGTAGCGGAACCCGGACAGGGAAGGGCTACGAGCAGTACTTC

d_call: -
v_call: TRBV6-4
clone_size: -
j_call: TRBJ1-1
cdr3_aa: CASSEGADTEAFF
cdr3_nt: TGTGCCAGCAGTGAAGGGGCTGACACTGAAGCTTTCTTT

d_call: -
v_call: TRBV19
clone_size: once
j_call: TRBJ1-1
cdr3_aa: CASSDPRGAFRNTEAFF
cdr3_nt: TGTGCCAGTAGCGATCCACGTGGGGCTTTCAGGAACACTGAAGCTTTCTTT

d_call: TRBD1
v_call: TRBV18
clone_size: -
j_call: TRBJ1-5
cdr3_aa: CASSRDRDGQPQHF
cdr3_nt: TGTGCCAGCTCACGGGACAGGGATGGCCAGCCCCAGCATTTT

d_call: -
v_call: TRBV20-1
clone_size: -
j_call: TRBJ2-7
cdr3_aa: CSAASTYEQYF
cdr3_nt: TGCAGTGCTGCTAGCACCTACGAGCAGTACTTC

d_call: -
v_call: TRBV9
clone_size: -
j_call: TRBJ2-1
cdr3_aa: CASSSPPSGGQSSYNEQFF
cdr3_nt: TGTGCCAGCAGCTCACCCCCCTCGGGGGGACAGAGCTCCTACAATGAGCAGTTCTTC

d_call: TRBD2
v_call: TRBV7-3
clone_size: -
j_call: TRBJ2-1
cdr3_aa: CASSLMGGKGNEQFF
cdr3_nt: TGTGCCAGCAGCTTAATGGGAGGGAAGGGGAATGAGCAGTTCTTC

d_call: -
v_call: TRBV10-1
clone_size: few
j_call: TRBJ2-3
cdr3_aa: CASSETIGRVDTQYF
cdr3_nt: TGCGCCAGCAGTGAGACTATCGGACGGGTAGATACGCAGTATTTT

d_call: -
v_call: TRBV7-9
clone_size: -
j_call: TRBJ2-6
cdr3_aa: CASSHDMARVLSGANVLTF
cdr3_nt: TGTGCCAGCAGTCATGATATGGCCAGGGTCCTCTCTGGGGCCAACGTCCTGACTTTC

d_call: -
v_call: TRBV5-8
clone_size: -
j_call: TRBJ2-7
cdr3_aa: CASSRGTAYEQYF
cdr3_nt: TGTGCCAGCAGCCGCGGGACAGCCTACGAGCAGTACTTC

d_call: -
v_call: TRBV6-5
clone_size: -
j_call: TRBJ2-3
cdr3_aa: CASSYQPDPSTDTQYF
cdr3_nt: TGTGCCAGCAGTTATCAGCCGGATCCTAGCACAGATACGCAGTATTTT

d_call: -
v_call: TRBV10-3
clone_size: -
j_call: TRBJ2-6
cdr3_aa: CAIRPSTGGGANVLTF
cdr3_nt: TGTGCCATCAGACCTTCGACAGGAGGTGGGGCCAACGTCCTGACTTTC

d_call: -
v_call: TRBV19
clone_size: few
j_call: TRBJ1-2
cdr3_aa: CASRPSYTLAKPYGYTF
cdr3_nt: TGTGCCAGTAGGCCCTCCTATACCCTGGCTAAACCCTATGGCTACACCTTC

d_call: -
v_call: TRBV7-2
clone_size: -
j_call: TRBJ1-1
cdr3_aa: CASSLERQGRAFF
cdr3_nt: TGTGCCAGCAGCTTAGAGAGGCAGGGGAGGGCTTTCTTT

d_call: -
v_call: TRBV19
clone_size: -
j_call: TRBJ1-6
cdr3_aa: CASSPTRQSPLHF
cdr3_nt: TGTGCCAGTAGTCCCACGCGTCAATCACCCCTCCACTTT

d_call: -
v_call: TRBV5-1
clone_size: -
j_call: TRBJ1-2
cdr3_aa: CASSENLSYGYTF
cdr3_nt: TGCGCCAGCAGCGAGAACCTATCCTATGGCTACACCTTC

d_call: -
v_call: TRBV7-2
clone_size: -
j_call: TRBJ1-1
cdr3_aa: CASSLMGIGASTEAFF
cdr3_nt: TGTGCCAGCAGCTTAATGGGTATAGGGGCGAGCACTGAAGCTTTCTTT

d_call: TRBD2
v_call: TRBV7-9
clone_size: -
j_call: TRBJ2-3
cdr3_aa: CASSLGLAGADTQYF
cdr3_nt: TGTGCCAGCAGCTTAGGGCTAGCGGGGGCAGATACGCAGTATTTT

d_call: TRBD1
v_call: TRBV5-1
clone_size: -
j_call: TRBJ2-3
cdr3_aa: CASGITGGRKDTQYF
cdr3_nt: TGCGCCAGCGGAATCACAGGGGGCCGAAAAGATACGCAGTATTTT

d_call: -
v_call: TRBV2
clone_size: -
j_call: TRBJ1-1
cdr3_aa: CASQGRSLNTEAFF
cdr3_nt: TGTGCCAGCCAGGGGAGGTCATTGAACACTGAAGCTTTCTTT

d_call: -
v_call: TRBV4-2
clone_size: once
j_call: TRBJ2-5
cdr3_aa: CASSQRTGQETQYF
cdr3_nt: TGTGCCAGCAGCCAAAGGACTGGCCAAGAGACCCAGTACTTC

d_call: TRBD1
v_call: TRBV19
clone_size: -
j_call: TRBJ1-2
cdr3_aa: CASRKGTGAFYDGYTF
cdr3_nt: TGTGCCAGCCGGAAGGGGACAGGGGCCTTCTACGATGGCTACACCTTC

d_call: TRBD1
v_call: TRBV7-9
clone_size: -
j_call: TRBJ1-2
cdr3_aa: CASSSIPDRGYGYTF
cdr3_nt: TGTGCCAGCAGCTCTATACCGGACAGGGGCTATGGCTACACCTTC

d_call: -
v_call: TRBV6-1
clone_size: -
j_call: TRBJ1-2
cdr3_aa: CASQGTNLRATF
cdr3_nt: TGTGCCAGCCAAGGGACGAATTTAAGAGCCACCTTC

d_call: -
v_call: TRBV7-8
clone_size: -
j_call: TRBJ2-5
cdr3_aa: CASSFDARVGETQYF
cdr3_nt: TGTGCCAGCAGCTTCGACGCCAGGGTCGGAGAGACCCAGTACTTC

d_call: -
v_call: TRBV7-2
clone_size: -
j_call: TRBJ1-2
cdr3_aa: CASSPRSASDSYTF
cdr3_nt: TGTGCCAGCAGCCCTCGGTCGGCATCGGATAGCTACACCTTC

d_call: TRBD1
v_call: TRBV29-1
clone_size: -
j_call: TRBJ2-7
cdr3_aa: CSTGRGTGDSGEQYF
cdr3_nt: TGCAGCACCGGACGTGGGACAGGGGATTCTGGGGAGCAGTACTTC

d_call: TRBD2
v_call: TRBV7-8
clone_size: -
j_call: TRBJ2-1
cdr3_aa: CASSLRVSGGINEQFF
cdr3_nt: TGTGCCAGCAGCCTTAGGGTAAGCGGGGGGATAAATGAGCAGTTCTTC

d_call: -
v_call: TRBV18
clone_size: -
j_call: TRBJ2-7
cdr3_aa: CASSGGTGIHEQYF
cdr3_nt: TGTGCCAGCTCGGGGGGTACAGGGATCCACGAGCAGTACTTC

d_call: TRBD2
v_call: TRBV5-4
clone_size: -
j_call: TRBJ2-1
cdr3_aa: CASSWGTSGGYNEQFF
cdr3_nt: TGTGCCAGCAGCTGGGGGACTAGCGGGGGGTACAATGAGCAGTTCTTC

d_call: -
v_call: TRBV14
clone_size: once
j_call: TRBJ1-2
cdr3_aa: CASSQGQQLGVSGYTF
cdr3_nt: TGTGCCAGCAGCCAAGGACAACAGTTGGGGGTCAGTGGCTACACCTTC

d_call: -
v_call: TRBV18
clone_size: -
j_call: TRBJ2-6
cdr3_aa: CASSQGSYSGANVLTF
cdr3_nt: TGTGCCAGCTCACAGGGGTCCTACTCTGGGGCCAACGTCCTGACTTTC

d_call: -
v_call: TRBV6-1
clone_size: few
j_call: TRBJ1-1
cdr3_aa: CASSGTDRPSAFF
cdr3_nt: TGTGCCAGCAGTGGGACGGACAGACCGTCGGCTTTCTTT

d_call: TRBD1
v_call: TRBV30
clone_size: -
j_call: TRBJ2-3
cdr3_aa: CAWNAGGEDTQYF
cdr3_nt: TGTGCCTGGAACGCAGGGGGCGAGGATACGCAGTATTTT

d_call: TRBD1
v_call: TRBV19
clone_size: -
j_call: TRBJ1-6
cdr3_aa: CASSIAGPGQGTSPLHF
cdr3_nt: TGTGCCAGTAGTATAGCCGGCCCAGGACAGGGTACTTCACCCCTCCACTTT

d_call: -
v_call: TRBV18
clone_size: -
j_call: TRBJ1-2
cdr3_aa: CASSPLLGDGYTF
cdr3_nt: TGTGCCAGCTCACCACTTCTCGGGGATGGCTACACCTTC

d_call: TRBD1
v_call: TRBV7-2
clone_size: few
j_call: TRBJ1-1
cdr3_aa: CASSTQGGLGTEAFF
cdr3_nt: TGTGCCAGCAGCACCCAGGGGGGGTTGGGCACTGAAGCTTTCTTT

d_call: -
v_call: TRBV7-8
clone_size: -
j_call: TRBJ2-7
cdr3_aa: CASSLAVDYEQYF
cdr3_nt: TGTGCCAGCAGCTTAGCTGTAGACTACGAGCAGTACTTC

d_call: -
v_call: TRBV19
clone_size: -
j_call: TRBJ2-3
cdr3_aa: CASSILRGGGTDTQYF
cdr3_nt: TGTGCCAGTAGTATATTGCGGGGAGGAGGAACAGATACGCAGTATTTT

d_call: -
v_call: TRBV2
clone_size: -
j_call: TRBJ1-2
cdr3_aa: CASSERTANYGYTF
cdr3_nt: TGTGCCAGCAGTGAGAGGACAGCTAACTATGGCTACACCTTC

d_call: -
v_call: TRBV5-1
clone_size: once
j_call: TRBJ1-6
cdr3_aa: CASSSGASSSYNSPLHF
cdr3_nt: TGCGCCAGCAGCTCCGGGGCCTCGAGCTCCTATAATTCACCCCTCCACTTT

d_call: TRBD1
v_call: TRBV18
clone_size: -
j_call: TRBJ2-5
cdr3_aa: CASSQGGTGLETQYF
cdr3_nt: TGTGCCAGCTCACAAGGAGGGACAGGGTTGGAGACCCAGTACTTC

d_call: TRBD1
v_call: TRBV10-3
clone_size: -
j_call: TRBJ1-6
cdr3_aa: CAISPTGANNSPLHF
cdr3_nt: TGTGCCATCAGCCCGACAGGGGCAAATAATTCACCCCTCCACTTT

d_call: -
v_call: TRBV5-4
clone_size: few
j_call: TRBJ1-3
cdr3_aa: CASSTTGVSGNTIYF
cdr3_nt: TGTGCCAGCAGCACAACAGGAGTCTCTGGAAACACCATATATTTT

d_call: -
v_call: TRBV11-1
clone_size: once
j_call: TRBJ1-1
cdr3_aa: CASSLHWNTEAFF
cdr3_nt: TGTGCCAGCAGCTTACACTGGAACACTGAAGCTTTCTTT

d_call: TRBD2
v_call: TRBV6-5
clone_size: -
j_call: TRBJ2-7
cdr3_aa: CASSLAGVGEQYF
cdr3_nt: TGTGCCAGCAGTTTAGCGGGAGTTGGCGAGCAGTACTTC

d_call: TRBD1
v_call: TRBV4-2
clone_size: -
j_call: TRBJ1-6
cdr3_aa: CASSQGQGNSPLHF
cdr3_nt: TGTGCCAGCAGCCAAGGACAGGGAAATTCACCCCTCCACTTT

d_call: TRBD1
v_call: TRBV10-3
clone_size: -
j_call: TRBJ1-1
cdr3_aa: CAISEPRGGRGTEAFF
cdr3_nt: TGTGCCATCAGTGAGCCCAGGGGGGGTAGGGGCACTGAAGCTTTCTTT

d_call: -
v_call: TRBV27
clone_size: -
j_call: TRBJ1-5
cdr3_aa: CASSYSPGIQPQHF
cdr3_nt: TGTGCCAGCAGTTATAGCCCGGGAATTCAGCCCCAGCATTTT